These T cell receptor beta chains were read from a single sample in a study of cytomegalovirus exposure and HLA in healthy donors. Generated by immunoSEQ multiplex PCR, the TCRdb table keeps only in-frame clones and is missing some. The sample yields roughly 180,000 clones, about four fifths seen once. Source material: PBMCs. Receptors were obtained from a female donor in good health and CMV-seronegative. Both conserved end residues are trimmed from each CDR3.

TRBV5-4 13 ASSGPTGPVYGYT
TRBV11-3 13 ASSLGLAGDDEQF
TRBV18 12 ASSPPGSSDIQY
TRBV18 14 ASSPWSRGPGNTIY
TRBV7-9 11 ASSQGGPETQY
TRBV5-1 14 ASSIGTAPGNQPQH
TRBV10-3 13 AISESKPGTDTQY
TRBV5-1 13 ASSSGGVGKEKLF
TRBV7-6 11 ASSLPGLGRQF
TRBV6-1 14 ASSGRPGGVGTEAF
TRBV29-1 10 SVDGGGLNAF
TRBV7-9 12 ASSSTGVSYEQY
TRBV7-2 11 ASSLEGTGGQY
TRBV5-1 10 ASSLGRGEAF
TRBV11-3 12 ASSLGGDGNEQF
TRBV28 11 ASSKGDLYEQY
TRBV11-1 11 ASSRGLTDTQY
TRBV27 13 ASSRAGVVSDTQY
TRBV19 12 ASKRDRGIYGYT
TRBV6-5 13 ASSPLAGVPYEQY
TRBV5-1 14 ASSFSSGGTRDTQY
TRBV5-1 13 ASSPGDLSNQPQH
TRBV18 13 ASSPRLAGTGELF
TRBV5-5 14 ASSLVRGGGYNEQF
TRBV5-1 15 ASTFSGGTFSTDTQY
TRBV19 14 ASSIVQTRKNTEAF
TRBV7-3 11 ASSLTLGDTQY
TRBV4-2 12 ASSQVTGTGELF
TRBV13 12 ASSLGTANTEAF
TRBV18 14 ASSPAGTGMNTEAF
TRBV5-1 16 ASSPGLAGGKYQETQY